This T cell receptor beta chain was captured by sequencing in a study of blood T cell repertoires in COVID-19 (TCRdb year 2020). A note on the overall study: Samples covering the acute and convalescent phases of COVID-19 were provided by collaborators in the United States, Italy and Spain. The samples were drawn from two sources: the first 160 participants of the ongoing ImmuneRACE study, and fewer than 1,500 subjects contributed by 6 global collaborators. HLA class I and class II types, where available, came from metadata supplied by the sample provider rather than from assay-based typing. Sample metadata almost always included a de-identified subject ID, COVID-19 status, age in years and sex. The repertoires were released in a freely available public database meant as a resource for research on the immune response to SARS-CoV-2. Deeply sampled blood TCRbeta repertoires from subjects exposed to, actively infected with, or recovered from COVID-19 were included in the dataset. The material from the prospective study consisted of cDNA or gDNA derived from T cells, B-cell-depleted T cells, or PBMCs. The paper as a whole reports these results and caveats: The amount of clinical and demographic metadata varied by source and participant and was provided uncurated.

TCRbeta CDR3 regions were amplified from genomic DNA by means of the immunoSEQ Assay, a bias-controlled multiplex PCR. The authors' pipeline ran thus. Nucleated cell counts per sample were estimated from amplification of reference gene primers within the assay. Sequence reads were collapsed and filtered to measure the absolute abundance of every unique TCRbeta CDR3 rearrangement. For each sample, productive Simpson clonality was calculated as the square root of Simpson's diversity index across productive rearrangements. Held by TCRdb, this immuneACCESS table contains in-frame sequences only and omits some clones. Under half of the omission traces to an unresolved V gene where checked; the cause of the rest is unknown. Clone size and V and J calls were adopted from that table, with D and trimming inferred from the DNA. The sample table records about 160,000 clones; 80% of these occur just once. The ten largest make up approximately 3% of the sample.

With regard to this clone: Which antigen it targets is not known. There are no base qualities to consult, and no much larger clone falls within one base.

V gives up 4 bases and J gives up 9 bases, and the segment between their germline ends measures 21 bases. According to the germline V gene, CDR1 reads SQVTM and CDR2 reads ANQGSEA. Inclusive of the bounding cysteine and phenylalanine, the CDR3 is 14 residues long. Of all the DNA, just the CDR3 is kept, 42 bases in frame from base 1. Participants in the prospective study were aged about 18 to 95 years, lived in 24 United States geographic areas, and enrolled through a virtual design. In the prospective study, cohorts were assigned on the basis of participant-reported clinical history obtained from a screening survey and a study questionnaire. For ImmuneRACE Cohort 3, a participant was defined as recovered based on two consecutive negative NP/OP PCR tests, clearance by a healthcare professional, or resolution of symptoms. In the prospective study, mobile phlebotomists collected whole blood, serum and a nasopharyngeal or oropharyngeal swab from each participant. Prospective study participants could optionally give additional blood draws and questionnaires over an approximately two-month period. Before DNA extraction, prospective study blood samples were shipped either frozen or at room temperature.

Sequenced material: PBMCs or T cells enriched from blood (not recorded which). This receptor was identified in a woman between 55 and 75 years old who had recovered from COVID-19. The V and J genes are TRBV29-1 and TRBJ1-2; the D gene is unclear. CDR3 sequence: CSVGADGSSRSYTF. The DNA sequence is as follows: TGCAGCGTTGGAGCGGACGGGAGCTCGAGGAGCTACACCTTC.